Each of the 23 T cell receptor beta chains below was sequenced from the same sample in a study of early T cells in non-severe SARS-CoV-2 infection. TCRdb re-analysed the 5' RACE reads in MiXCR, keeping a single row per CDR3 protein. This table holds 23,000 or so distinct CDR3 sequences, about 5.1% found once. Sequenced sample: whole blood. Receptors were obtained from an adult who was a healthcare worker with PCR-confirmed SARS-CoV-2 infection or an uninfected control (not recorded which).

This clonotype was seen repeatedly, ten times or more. The CDR3 spells CASSLAGTLVNYGYTF. CDR3 sequence (DNA): TGTGCCAGCAGCTTGGCCGGGACACTAGTAAACTATGGCTACACCTTC. The chain joins TRBV5-6 to TRBJ1-2; D may be TRBD1 (6 bases). The V gene's germline CDR1 is SGHDT and CDR2 YYEEEE. Trimming removed 0 bases from V and 2 bases from J, with 14 bases in between. This CDR3 has 16 residues.

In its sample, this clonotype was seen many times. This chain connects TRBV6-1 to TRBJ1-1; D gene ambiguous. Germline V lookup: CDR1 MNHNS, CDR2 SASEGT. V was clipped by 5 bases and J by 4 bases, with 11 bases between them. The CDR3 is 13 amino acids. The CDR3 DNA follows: TGTGCCAGCAGTCCAATTTCGGGCACTGAAGCTTTCTTT. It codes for CASSPISGTEAFF.

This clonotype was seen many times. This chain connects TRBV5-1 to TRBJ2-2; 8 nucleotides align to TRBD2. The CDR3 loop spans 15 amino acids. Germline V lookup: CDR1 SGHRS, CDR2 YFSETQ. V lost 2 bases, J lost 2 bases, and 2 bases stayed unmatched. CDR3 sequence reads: CASSFSGTNTGELFF. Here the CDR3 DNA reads TGCGCCAGCAGCTTTAGCGGGACCAACACCGGGGAGCTGTTTTTT.

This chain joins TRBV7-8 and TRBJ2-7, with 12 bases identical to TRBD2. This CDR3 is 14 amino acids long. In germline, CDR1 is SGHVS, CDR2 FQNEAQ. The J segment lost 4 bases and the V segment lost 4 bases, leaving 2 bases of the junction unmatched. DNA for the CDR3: TGTGCCAGCAGCTACGGACTAGCGGGATACGAGCAGTACTTC. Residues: CASSYGLAGYEQYF.

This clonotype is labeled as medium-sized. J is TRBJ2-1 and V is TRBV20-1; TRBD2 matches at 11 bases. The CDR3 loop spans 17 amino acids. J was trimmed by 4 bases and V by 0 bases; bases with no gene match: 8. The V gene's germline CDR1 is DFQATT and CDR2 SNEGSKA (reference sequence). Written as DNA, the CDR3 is TGCAGTGCTAGAGACCGGGGACTAGCGGCCAGTTACAATGAGCAGTTCTTC. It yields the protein CSARDRGLAASYNEQFF.

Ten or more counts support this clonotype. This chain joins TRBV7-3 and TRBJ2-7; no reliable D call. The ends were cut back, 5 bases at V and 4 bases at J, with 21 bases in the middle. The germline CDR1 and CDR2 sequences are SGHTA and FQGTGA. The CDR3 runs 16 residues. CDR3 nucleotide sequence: TGTGCCAGCAGCCCTAACGTACCCGATACAAGGTACGAGCAGTACGTC. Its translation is CASSPNVPDTRYEQYV.

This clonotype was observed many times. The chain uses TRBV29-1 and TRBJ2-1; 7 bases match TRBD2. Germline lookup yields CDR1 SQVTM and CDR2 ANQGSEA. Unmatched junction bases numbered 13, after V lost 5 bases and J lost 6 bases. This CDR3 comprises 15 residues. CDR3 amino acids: CSVFGGEEESNEQFF. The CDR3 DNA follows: TGCAGCGTTTTTGGGGGGGAGGAGGAGAGCAATGAGCAGTTCTTC.

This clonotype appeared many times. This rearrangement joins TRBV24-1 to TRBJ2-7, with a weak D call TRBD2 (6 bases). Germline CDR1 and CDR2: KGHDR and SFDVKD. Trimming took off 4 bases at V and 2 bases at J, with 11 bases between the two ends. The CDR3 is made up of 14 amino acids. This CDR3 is CATSERGFPYEQYF. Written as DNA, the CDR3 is TGTGCCACCAGTGAGCGGGGATTCCCCTACGAGCAGTACTTC.

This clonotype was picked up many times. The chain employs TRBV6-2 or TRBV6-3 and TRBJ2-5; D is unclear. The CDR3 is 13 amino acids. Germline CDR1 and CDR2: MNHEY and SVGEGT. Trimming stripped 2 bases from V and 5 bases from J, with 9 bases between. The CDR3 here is CASSYESWETQYF. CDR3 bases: TGTGCCAGCAGTTACGAGTCTTGGGAGACCCAGTACTTC.

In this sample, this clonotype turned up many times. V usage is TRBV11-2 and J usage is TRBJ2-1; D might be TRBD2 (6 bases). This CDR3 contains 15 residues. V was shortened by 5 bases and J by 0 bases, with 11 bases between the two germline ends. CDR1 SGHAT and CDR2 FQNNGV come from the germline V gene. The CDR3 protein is CASSRDLSSYNEQFF. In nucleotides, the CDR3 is TGTGCCAGCAGCCGGGACTTGAGCTCCTACAATGAGCAGTTCTTC.

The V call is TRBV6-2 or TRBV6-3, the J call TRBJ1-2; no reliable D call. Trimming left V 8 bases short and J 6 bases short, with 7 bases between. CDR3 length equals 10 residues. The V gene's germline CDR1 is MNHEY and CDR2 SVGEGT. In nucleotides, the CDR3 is TGTGCCAGCGGCCCTAATGGCTACACCTTC. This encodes CASGPNGYTF.

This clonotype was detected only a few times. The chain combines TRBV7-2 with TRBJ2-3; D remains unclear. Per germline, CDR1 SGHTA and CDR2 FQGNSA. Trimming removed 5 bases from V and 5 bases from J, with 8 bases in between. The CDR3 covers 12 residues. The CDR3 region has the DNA TGTGCCAGCAGCCCCCGTCTAGATACGCAGTATTTT. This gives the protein CASSPRLDTQYF.

The CDR3 loop reads CASSYGTGYSYEQYF. The CDR3 region has the DNA TGTGCCAGCAGTTACGGGACAGGGTACTCCTACGAGCAGTACTTC. The chain combines TRBV6-6 with TRBJ2-7; 9 bases line up with TRBD1. J lost 0 bases, V lost 2 bases, and 2 bases had no gene match. The CDR3 length is 15 residues. Germline values: CDR1 MNHNY, CDR2 SVGAGI (reference sequence).

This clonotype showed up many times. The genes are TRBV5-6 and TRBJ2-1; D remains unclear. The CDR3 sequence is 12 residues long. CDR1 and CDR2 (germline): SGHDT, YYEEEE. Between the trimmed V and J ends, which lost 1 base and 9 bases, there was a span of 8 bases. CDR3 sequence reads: CASSLYATEQFF. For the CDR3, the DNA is TGTGCCAGCAGCTTGTACGCTACTGAGCAGTTCTTC.

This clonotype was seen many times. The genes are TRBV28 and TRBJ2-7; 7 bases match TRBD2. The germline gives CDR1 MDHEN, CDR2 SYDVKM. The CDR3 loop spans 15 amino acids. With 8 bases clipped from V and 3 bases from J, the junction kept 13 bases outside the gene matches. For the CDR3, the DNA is TGTGCCAGCGCGGGCCTAGCGGCCTTGCACTACGAGCAGTACGTC. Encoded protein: CASAGLAALHYEQYV.

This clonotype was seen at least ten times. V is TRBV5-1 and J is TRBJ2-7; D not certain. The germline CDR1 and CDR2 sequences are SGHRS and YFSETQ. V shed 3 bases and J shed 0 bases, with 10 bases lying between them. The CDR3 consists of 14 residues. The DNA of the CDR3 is TGCGCCAGCAGCTGGGCCGGGTCCTCCTACGAGCAGTACTTC. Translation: CASSWAGSSYEQYF.

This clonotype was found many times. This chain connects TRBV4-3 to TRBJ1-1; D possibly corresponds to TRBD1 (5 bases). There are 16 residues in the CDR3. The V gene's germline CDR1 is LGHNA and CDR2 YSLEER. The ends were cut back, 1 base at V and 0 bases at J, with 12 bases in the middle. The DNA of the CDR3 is TGCGCCAGCAGCCAAGGGCAGGGTGTAGTGAACACTGAAGCTTTCTTT. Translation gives CASSQGQGVVNTEAFF.

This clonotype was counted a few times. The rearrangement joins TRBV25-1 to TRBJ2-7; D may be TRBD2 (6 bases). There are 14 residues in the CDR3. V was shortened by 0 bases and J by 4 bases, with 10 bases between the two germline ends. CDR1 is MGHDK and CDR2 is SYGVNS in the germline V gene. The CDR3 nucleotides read TGTGCCAGCAGTGAATACGGGCGGGAATACGAGCAGTACGTC. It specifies CASSEYGREYEQYV.

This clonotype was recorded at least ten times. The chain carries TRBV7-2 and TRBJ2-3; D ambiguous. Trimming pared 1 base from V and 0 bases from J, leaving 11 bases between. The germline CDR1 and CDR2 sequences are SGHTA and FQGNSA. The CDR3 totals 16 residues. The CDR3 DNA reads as TGTGCCAGCAGCTTAGGGCTTAGCCGTAGCACAGATACGCAGTATTTT. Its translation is CASSLGLSRSTDTQYF.

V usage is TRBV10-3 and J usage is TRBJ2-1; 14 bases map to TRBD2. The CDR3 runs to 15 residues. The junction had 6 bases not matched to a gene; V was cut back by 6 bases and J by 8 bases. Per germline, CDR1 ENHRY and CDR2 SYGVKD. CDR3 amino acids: CAISPGTSGRHEQFF. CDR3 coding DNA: TGTGCCATCAGCCCCGGGACTAGCGGGAGACATGAGCAGTTCTTC.

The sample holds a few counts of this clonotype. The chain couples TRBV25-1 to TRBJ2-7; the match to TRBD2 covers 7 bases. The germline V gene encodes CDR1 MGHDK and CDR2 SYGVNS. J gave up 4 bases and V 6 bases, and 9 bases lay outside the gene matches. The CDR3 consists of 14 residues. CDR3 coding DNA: TGTGCCAGCAGCTCGGTGAGGGGAGGGTACGAGCAGTACTTC. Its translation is CASSSVRGGYEQYF.

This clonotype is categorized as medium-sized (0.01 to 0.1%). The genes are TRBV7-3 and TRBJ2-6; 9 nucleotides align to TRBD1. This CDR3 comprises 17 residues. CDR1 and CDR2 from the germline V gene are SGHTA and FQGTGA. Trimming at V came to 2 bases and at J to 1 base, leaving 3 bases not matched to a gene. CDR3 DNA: TGTGCCAGCAGCTTAGGTGGGACAGGGTCTGGGGCCAACGTCCTGACTTTC. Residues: CASSLGGTGSGANVLTF.

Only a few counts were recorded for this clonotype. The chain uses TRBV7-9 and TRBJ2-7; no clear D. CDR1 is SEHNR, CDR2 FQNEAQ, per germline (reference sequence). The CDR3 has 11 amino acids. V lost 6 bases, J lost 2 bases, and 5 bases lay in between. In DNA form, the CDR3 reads TGTGCCAGCAGGGGTACCTACGAGCAGTACTTC. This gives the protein CASRGTYEQYF.